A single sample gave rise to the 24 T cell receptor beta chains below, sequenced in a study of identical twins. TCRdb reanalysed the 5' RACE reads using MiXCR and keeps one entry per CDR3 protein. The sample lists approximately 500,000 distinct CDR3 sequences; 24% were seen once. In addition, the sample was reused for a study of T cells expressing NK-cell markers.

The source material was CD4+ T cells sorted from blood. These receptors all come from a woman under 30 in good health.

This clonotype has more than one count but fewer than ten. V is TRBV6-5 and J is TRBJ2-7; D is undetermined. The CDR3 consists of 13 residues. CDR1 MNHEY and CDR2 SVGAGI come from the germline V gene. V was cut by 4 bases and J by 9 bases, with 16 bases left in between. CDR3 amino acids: CASSSTSNWAQYF. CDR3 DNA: TGTGCCAGCAGTTCTACATCTAATTGGGCGCAGTACTTC.

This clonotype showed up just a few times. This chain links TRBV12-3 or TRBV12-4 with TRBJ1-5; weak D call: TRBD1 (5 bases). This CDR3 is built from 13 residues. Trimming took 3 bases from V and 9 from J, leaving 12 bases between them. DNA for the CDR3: TGTGCCAGCAGTTTCGGGGACCTGGGGCCCCAGCATTTT. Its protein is CASSFGDLGPQHF.

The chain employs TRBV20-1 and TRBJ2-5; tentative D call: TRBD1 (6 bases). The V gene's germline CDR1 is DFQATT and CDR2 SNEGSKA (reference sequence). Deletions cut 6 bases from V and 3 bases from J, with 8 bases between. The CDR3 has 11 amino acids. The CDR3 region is CSARQEETQYF. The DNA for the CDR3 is TGCAGTGCCCGACAGGAAGAGACCCAGTACTTC.

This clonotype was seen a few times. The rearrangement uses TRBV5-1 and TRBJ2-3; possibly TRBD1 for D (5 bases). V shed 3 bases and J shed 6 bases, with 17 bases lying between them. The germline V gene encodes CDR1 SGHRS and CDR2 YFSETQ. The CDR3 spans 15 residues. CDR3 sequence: CASSWAGPPSDTQYF. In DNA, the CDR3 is TGCGCCAGCAGCTGGGCAGGGCCCCCCTCCGATACGCAGTATTTT.

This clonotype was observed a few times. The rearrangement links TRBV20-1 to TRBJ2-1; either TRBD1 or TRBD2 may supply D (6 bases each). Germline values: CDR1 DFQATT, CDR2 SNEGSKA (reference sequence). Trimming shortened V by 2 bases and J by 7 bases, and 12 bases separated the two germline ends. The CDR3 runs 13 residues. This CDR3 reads CSARWGAGNEQFF. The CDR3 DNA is TGCAGTGCTAGATGGGGGGCAGGGAATGAGCAGTTCTTC.

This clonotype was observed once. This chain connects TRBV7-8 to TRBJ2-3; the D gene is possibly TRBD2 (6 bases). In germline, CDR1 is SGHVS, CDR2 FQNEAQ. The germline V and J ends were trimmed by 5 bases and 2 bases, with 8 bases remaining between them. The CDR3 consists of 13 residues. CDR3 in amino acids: CASSGDFTDTQYF. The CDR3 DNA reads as TGTGCCAGCAGCGGGGACTTCACAGATACGCAGTATTTT.

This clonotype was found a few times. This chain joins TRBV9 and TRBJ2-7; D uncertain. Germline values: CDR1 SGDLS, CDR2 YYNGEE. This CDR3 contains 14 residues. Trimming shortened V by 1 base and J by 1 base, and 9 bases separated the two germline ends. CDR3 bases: TGTGCCAGCAGCGTAACCCCGACATCCTACGAGCAGTACTTC. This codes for CASSVTPTSYEQYF. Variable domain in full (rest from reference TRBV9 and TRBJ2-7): DSGVTQTPKHLITATGQRVTLRCSPRSGDLSVYWYQQSLDQGLQFLIQYYNGEERAKGNILERFSAQQFPDLHSELNLSSLELGDSALYFCASSVTPTSYEQYFGPGTRLTVT.

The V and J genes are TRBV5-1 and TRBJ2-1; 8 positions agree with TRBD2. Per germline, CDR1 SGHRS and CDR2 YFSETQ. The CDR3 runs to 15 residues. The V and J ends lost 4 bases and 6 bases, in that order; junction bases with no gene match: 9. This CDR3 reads CASSVTGGYGNEQFF. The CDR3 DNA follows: TGCGCCAGCAGCGTCACGGGGGGGTACGGCAATGAGCAGTTCTTC. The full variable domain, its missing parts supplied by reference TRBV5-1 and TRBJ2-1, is KAGVTQTPRYLIKTRGQQVTLSCSPISGHRSVSWYQQTPGQGLQFLFEYFSETQRNKGNFPGRFSGRQFSNSRSEMNVSTLELGDSALYLCASSVTGGYGNEQFFGPGTRLTVL.

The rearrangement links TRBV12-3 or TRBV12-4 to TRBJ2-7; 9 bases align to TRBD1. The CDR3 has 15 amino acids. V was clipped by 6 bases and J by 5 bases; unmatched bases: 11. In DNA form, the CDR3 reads TGTGCCAGCAGCTCAAACCGGGACAGGGAACACGAGCAGTACTTC. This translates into CASSSNRDREHEQYF.

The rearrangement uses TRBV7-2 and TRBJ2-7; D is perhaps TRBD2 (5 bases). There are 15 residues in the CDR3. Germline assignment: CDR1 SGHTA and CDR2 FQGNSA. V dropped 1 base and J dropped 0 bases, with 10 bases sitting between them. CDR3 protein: CASSLESGLSYEQYF. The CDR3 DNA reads TGTGCCAGCAGCTTAGAAAGCGGCCTCTCCTACGAGCAGTACTTC.

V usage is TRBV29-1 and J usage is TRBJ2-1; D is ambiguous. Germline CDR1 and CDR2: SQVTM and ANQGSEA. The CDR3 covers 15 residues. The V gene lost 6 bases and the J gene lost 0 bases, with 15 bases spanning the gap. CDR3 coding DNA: TGCAGCGTCTTCTCTGGGGTTAACTCCTACAATGAGCAGTTCTTC. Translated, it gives CSVFSGVNSYNEQFF.

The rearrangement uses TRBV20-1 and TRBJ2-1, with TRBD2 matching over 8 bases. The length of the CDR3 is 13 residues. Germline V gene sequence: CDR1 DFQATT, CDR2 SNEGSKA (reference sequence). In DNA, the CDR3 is TGCAGCCAACTAGCGGCTTTCTACAATGAGCAGTTCTTC. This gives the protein CSQLAAFYNEQFF.

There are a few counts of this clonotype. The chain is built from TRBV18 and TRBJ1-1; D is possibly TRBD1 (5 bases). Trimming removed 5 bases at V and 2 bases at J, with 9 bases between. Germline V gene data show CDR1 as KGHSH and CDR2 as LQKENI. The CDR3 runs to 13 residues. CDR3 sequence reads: CASSDDRNTEAFF. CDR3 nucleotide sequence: TGTGCCAGCTCAGACGACAGAAACACTGAAGCTTTCTTT.

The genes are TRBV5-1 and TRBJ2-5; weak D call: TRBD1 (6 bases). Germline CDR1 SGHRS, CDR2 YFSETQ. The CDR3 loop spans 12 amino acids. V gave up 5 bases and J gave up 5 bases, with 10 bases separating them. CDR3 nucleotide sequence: TGCGCCAGCAGTAAGGGGGTGGAGACCCAGTACTTC. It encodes CASSKGVETQYF. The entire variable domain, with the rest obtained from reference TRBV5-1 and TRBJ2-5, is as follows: KAGVTQTPRYLIKTRGQQVTLSCSPISGHRSVSWYQQTPGQGLQFLFEYFSETQRNKGNFPGRFSGRQFSNSRSEMNVSTLELGDSALYLCASSKGVETQYFGPGTRLLVL.

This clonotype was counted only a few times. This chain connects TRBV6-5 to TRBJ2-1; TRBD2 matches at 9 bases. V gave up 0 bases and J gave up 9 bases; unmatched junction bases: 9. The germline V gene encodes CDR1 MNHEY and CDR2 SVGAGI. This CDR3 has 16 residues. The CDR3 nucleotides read TGTGCCAGCAGTTACTCGATCCTAGCGGGAATGGGTGAGCAGTTCTTC. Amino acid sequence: CASSYSILAGMGEQFF.

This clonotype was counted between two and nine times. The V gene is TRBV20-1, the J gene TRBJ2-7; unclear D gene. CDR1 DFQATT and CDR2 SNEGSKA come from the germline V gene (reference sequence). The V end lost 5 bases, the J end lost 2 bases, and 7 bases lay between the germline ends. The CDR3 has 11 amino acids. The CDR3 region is CSAAQAYEQYF. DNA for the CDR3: TGCAGTGCTGCTCAAGCCTACGAGCAGTACTTC.

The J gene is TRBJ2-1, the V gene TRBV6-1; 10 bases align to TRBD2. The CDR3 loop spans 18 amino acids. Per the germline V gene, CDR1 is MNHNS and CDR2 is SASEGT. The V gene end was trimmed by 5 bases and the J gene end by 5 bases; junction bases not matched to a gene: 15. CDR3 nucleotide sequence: TGTGCCAGCAGTCCCTCTCCTCGGACTAGCGGATTTAACAATGAGCAGTTCTTC. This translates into CASSPSPRTSGFNNEQFF.

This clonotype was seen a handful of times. The chain's CDR3 is CASSPTGFPNQPQHF. The CDR3 DNA follows: TGTGCCAGCAGCCCCACGGGATTTCCAAATCAGCCCCAGCATTTT. The V gene is TRBV9, the J gene TRBJ1-5; D unclear. Germline CDR1 reads SGDLS; CDR2 reads YYNGEE. The length of the CDR3 is 15 residues. Trimming left V 4 bases short and J 4 bases short, with 15 bases between.

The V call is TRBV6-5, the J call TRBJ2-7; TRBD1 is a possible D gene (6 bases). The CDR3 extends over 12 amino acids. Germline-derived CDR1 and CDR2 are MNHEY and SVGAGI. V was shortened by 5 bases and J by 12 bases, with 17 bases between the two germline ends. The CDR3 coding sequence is TGTGCCAGCAGTCGCCAACAGGGAGCTGTGTACTTC. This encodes CASSRQQGAVYF.

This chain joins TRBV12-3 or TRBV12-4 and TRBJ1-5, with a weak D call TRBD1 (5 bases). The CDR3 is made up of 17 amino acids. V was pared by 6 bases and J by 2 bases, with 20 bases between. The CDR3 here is CASSRDLRVGGNQPQHF. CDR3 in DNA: TGTGCCAGCAGCCGGGACCTAAGGGTCGGCGGCAATCAGCCCCAGCATTTT.

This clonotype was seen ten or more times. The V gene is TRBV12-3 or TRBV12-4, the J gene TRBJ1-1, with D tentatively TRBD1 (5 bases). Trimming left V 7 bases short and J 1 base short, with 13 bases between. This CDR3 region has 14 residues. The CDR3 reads CASTIFQGNTEAFF. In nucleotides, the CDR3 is TGTGCCAGCACCATCTTCCAGGGGAACACTGAAGCTTTCTTT.

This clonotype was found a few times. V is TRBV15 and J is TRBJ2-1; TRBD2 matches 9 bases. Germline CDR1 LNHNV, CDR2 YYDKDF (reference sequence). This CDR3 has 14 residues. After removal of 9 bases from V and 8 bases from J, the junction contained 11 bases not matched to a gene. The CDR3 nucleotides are TGTGCCACTAAGGATCCGCGGGGGGGCGATGAGCAGTTCTTC. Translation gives CATKDPRGGDEQFF.

The CDR3 here is CASSPGTSWYNEQFF. The CDR3 DNA follows: TGTGCCAGCAGCCCTGGGACTAGTTGGTACAATGAGCAGTTCTTC. V and J are TRBV7-8 and TRBJ2-1, with TRBD2 matching 8 bases. Trimming removed 5 bases from V and 4 bases from J; junction bases left unmatched: 7. The CDR3 extends over 15 amino acids. Germline lookup yields CDR1 SGHVS and CDR2 FQNEAQ.

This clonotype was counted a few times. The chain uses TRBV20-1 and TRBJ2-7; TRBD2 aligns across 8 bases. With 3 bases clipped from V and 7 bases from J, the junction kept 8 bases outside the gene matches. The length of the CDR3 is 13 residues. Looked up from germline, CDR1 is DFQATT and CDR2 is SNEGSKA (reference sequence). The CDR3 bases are TGCAGTGCTAGTCCAGCGGGGGATTGGGAGCAGTACTTC. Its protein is CSASPAGDWEQYF.